This T cell receptor (beta chain) was sequenced for a study of T cell changes during pregnancy in multiple sclerosis. The assay was immunoSEQ multiplex PCR, and TCRdb's table has in-frame clones only and misses some. The sample shows roughly 64,000 clones, 90% to 97% of them seen only once. Per germline, CDR1 SGDLS and CDR2 YYNGEE. The V and J ends lost 4 bases and 0 bases respectively, with 17 bases between them. The CDR3 runs 17 residues. The chain combines TRBV9 with TRBJ2-1, with D possibly matching TRBD2 (6 bases). The receptor's source is a female donor with multiple sclerosis, enrolled in a pregnancy study. The source material was CD8+ T cells from peripheral blood mononuclear cells, sampled after pregnancy. The CDR3 reads CASSRRDSGSSYNEQFF. The CDR3 region has the DNA TGTGCCAGCAGCAGGCGGGACTCCGGGAGCTCCTACAATGAGCAGTTCTTC.